The clone carrying this T cell receptor (beta chain) has a count of ten or more. The target antigen is unknown. Relying on iRepertoire HTBI primers and Arm-PCR of CDR3 regions, the team built TCR beta libraries. TCRdb itself ran the multiplex PCR reads through MiXCR, one entry per CDR3 protein. The data show some 250,000 distinct CDR3 sequences, 20% seen once. Time point defined: newly diagnosed GD, antithyroid drugs for less than 3 months. TCR sequences were obtained from RNA taken from PBMCs. Around 9 milliliters of peripheral blood went into EDTA tubes. The entry originates in a study of regulatory T cells in long-lasting Graves disease. About the research overall: Graves' patients diagnosed newly had used antithyroid drugs under 3 months. The study, taken as a whole, reports: Sample size was small, which may have lowered accuracy. It was peripheral blood alone, not thyroid tissue, that was studied.

The source is a female donor with Graves disease. This sample comprised peripheral blood mononuclear cells (PBMCs), obtained at new diagnosis, from a patient treated with antithyroid drugs.

The CDR3 nucleotides are TGCAGTGCTAGAGATCGTTCAGGGGGCTCCTATGGCTACACCTTC. As protein: CSARDRSGGSYGYTF. This sequence joins TRBV20-1 and TRBJ1-2; 8 nucleotides agree with TRBD1. Germline V gives CDR1 DFQATT, CDR2 SNEGSKA (reference sequence). The CDR3 extends over 15 amino acids. The trim removed 0 bases at V and 4 bases at J, leaving 7 bases unmatched.